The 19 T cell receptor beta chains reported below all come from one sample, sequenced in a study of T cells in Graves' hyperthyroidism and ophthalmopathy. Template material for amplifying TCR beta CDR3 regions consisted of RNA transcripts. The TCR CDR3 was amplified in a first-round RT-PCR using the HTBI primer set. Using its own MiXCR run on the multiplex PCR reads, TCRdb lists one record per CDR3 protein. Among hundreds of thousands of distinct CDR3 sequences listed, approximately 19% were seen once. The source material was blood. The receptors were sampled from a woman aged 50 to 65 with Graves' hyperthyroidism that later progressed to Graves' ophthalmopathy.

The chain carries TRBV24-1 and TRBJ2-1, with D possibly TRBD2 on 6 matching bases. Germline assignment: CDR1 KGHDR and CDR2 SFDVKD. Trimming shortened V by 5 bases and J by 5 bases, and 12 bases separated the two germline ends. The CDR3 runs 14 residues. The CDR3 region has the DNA TGTGCCACCAGTGGCGGGGATAAAGACAATGAGCAGTTCTTC. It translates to CATSGGDKDNEQFF.

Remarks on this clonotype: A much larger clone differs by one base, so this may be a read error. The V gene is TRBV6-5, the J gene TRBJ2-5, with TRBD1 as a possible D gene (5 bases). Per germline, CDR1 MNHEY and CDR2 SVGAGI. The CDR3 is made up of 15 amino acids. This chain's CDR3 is CASSYSGHLVEIQYF. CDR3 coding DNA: TGTGCCAGCAGTTACTCGGGGCACCTTGTCGAGATCCAGTACTTC.

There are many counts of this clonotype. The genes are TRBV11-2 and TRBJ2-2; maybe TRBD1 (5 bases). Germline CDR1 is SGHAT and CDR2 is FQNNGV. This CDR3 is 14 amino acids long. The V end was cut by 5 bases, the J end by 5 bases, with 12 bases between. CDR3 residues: CASSNDRVTGELFF. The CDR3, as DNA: TGTGCCAGCAGCAATGACAGAGTTACCGGGGAGCTGTTTTTT.

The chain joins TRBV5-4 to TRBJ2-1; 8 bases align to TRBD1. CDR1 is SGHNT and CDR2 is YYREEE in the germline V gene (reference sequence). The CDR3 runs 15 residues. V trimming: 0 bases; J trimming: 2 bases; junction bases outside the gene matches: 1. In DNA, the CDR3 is TGTGCCAGCAGCTTGGCGGGACAGGCCTACAATGAGCAGTTCTTC. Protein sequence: CASSLAGQAYNEQFF. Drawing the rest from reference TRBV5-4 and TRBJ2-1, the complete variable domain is ETGVTQSPTHLIKTRGQQVTLRCSSQSGHNTVSWYQQALGQGPQFIFQYYREEENGRGNFPPRFSGLQFPNYSSELNVNALELDDSALYLCASSLAGQAYNEQFFGPGTRLTVL.

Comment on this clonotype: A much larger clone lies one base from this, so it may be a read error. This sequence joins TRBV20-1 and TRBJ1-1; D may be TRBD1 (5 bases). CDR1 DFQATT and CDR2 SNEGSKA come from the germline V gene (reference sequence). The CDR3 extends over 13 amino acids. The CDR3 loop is CSAGGGMNTEALF. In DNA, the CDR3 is TGCAGTGCTGGCGGGGGGATGAACACTGAAGCTCTCTTT.

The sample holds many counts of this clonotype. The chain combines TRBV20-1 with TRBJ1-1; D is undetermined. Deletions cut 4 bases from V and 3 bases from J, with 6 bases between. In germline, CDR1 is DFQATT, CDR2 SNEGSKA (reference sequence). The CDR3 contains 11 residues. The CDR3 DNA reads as TGCAGTGCTACAACACACACTGAAGCTTTCTTT. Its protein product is CSATTHTEAFF.

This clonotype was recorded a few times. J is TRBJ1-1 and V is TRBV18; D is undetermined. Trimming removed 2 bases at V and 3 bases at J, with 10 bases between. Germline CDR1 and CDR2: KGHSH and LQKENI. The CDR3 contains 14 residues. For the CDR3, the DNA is TGTGCCAGCTCACCAATCAGCGGGTACACTGAAGCTTTCTTT. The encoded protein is CASSPISGYTEAFF.

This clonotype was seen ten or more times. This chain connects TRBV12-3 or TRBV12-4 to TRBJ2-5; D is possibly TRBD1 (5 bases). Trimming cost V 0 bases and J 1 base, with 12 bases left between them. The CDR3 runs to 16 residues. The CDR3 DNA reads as TGTGCCAGCAGTTTAGCGGTGAACCAGGGCCAAGAGACCCAGTACTTC. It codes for CASSLAVNQGQETQYF.

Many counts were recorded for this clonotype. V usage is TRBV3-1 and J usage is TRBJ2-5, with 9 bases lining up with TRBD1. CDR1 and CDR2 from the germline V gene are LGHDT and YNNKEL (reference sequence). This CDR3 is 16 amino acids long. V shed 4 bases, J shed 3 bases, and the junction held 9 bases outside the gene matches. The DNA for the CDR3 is TGTGCCAGCAGCCGTGATCCGGGACAGGGAGAAGAGACCCAGTACTTC. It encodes CASSRDPGQGEETQYF.

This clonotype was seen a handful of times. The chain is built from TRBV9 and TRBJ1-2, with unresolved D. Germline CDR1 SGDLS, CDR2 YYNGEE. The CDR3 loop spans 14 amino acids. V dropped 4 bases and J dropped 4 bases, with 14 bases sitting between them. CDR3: CASSPTSGGYGYTF. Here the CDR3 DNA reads TGTGCCAGCAGCCCGACTTCCGGTGGCTATGGCTACACCTTC.

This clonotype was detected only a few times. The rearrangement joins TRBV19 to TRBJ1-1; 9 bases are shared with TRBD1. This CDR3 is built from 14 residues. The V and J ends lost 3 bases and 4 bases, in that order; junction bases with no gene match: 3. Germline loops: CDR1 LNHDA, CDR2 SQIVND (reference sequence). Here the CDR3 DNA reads TGTGCCAGTAGTATGGGGACAGGGTCCACTGAAGCTTTCTTT. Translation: CASSMGTGSTEAFF.

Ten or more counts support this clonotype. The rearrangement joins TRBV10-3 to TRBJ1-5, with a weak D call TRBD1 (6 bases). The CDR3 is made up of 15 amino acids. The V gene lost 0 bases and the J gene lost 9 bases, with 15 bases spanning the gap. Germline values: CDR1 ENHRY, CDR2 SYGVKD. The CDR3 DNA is TGTGCCATCAGTGAGTCGACGGGGGCCAAGAGGCCCCAGCATTTT. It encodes CAISESTGAKRPQHF.

The CDR3 region is CASSLGTGPNSPLHF. The CDR3 region has the DNA TGTGCCAGCAGCTTAGGGACAGGGCCTAATTCACCCCTCCACTTT. The chain combines TRBV7-3 with TRBJ1-6; 9 nucleotides align to TRBD1. CDR3 length: 15 amino acids. CDR1 is SGHTA, CDR2 FQGTGA, per germline. V lost 2 bases and J lost 6; bases outside the gene matches: 2.

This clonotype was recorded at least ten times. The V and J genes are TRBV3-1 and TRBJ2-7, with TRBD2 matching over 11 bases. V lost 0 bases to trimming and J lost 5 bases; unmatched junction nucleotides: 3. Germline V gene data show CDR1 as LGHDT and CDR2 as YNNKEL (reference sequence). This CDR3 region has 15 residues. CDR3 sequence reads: CASSQDLAGGNEQYF. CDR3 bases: TGTGCCAGCAGCCAAGATTTAGCGGGGGGGAACGAGCAGTACTTC.

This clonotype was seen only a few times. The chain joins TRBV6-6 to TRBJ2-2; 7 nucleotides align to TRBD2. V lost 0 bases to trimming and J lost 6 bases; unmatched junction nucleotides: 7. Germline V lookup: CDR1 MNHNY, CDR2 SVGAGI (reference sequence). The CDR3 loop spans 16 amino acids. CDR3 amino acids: CASSYSGGGRPGELFF. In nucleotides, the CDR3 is TGTGCCAGCAGTTACTCCGGCGGGGGTAGACCCGGGGAGCTGTTTTTT.

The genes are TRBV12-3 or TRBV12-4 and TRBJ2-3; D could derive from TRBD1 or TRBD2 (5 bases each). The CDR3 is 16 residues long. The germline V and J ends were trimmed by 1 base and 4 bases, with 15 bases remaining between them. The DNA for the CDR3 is TGTGCCAGCAGTTTAGGGAGTAGGCAGGGACCAGATACGCAGTATTTT. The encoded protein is CASSLGSRQGPDTQYF.

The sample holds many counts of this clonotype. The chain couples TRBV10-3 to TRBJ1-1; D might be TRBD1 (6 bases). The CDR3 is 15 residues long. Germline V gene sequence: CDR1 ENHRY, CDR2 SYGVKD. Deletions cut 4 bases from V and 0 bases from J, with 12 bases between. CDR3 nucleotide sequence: TGTGCCATCAGTGGCGGAAGGGGGGTGAACACTGAAGCTTTCTTT. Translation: CAISGGRGVNTEAFF.

This chain's CDR3 is CAISEGGDRVSNYGYTF. The CDR3 DNA reads TGTGCCATCAGTGAAGGAGGGGACAGGGTTTCAAACTATGGCTACACCTTC. This chain joins TRBV10-3 and TRBJ1-2; the match to TRBD1 covers 9 bases. Germline-derived CDR1 and CDR2 are ENHRY and SYGVKD. CDR3 length: 17 residues. The J segment lost 2 bases and the V segment lost 3 bases, leaving 10 bases of the junction unmatched.

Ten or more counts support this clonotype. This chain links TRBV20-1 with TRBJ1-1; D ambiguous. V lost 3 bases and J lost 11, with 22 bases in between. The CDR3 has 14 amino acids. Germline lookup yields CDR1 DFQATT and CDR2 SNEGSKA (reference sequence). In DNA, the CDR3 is TGCAGTGCTAGGAGAGATTACACGAGGGTTGGGGCTTTCTTT. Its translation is CSARRDYTRVGAFF.